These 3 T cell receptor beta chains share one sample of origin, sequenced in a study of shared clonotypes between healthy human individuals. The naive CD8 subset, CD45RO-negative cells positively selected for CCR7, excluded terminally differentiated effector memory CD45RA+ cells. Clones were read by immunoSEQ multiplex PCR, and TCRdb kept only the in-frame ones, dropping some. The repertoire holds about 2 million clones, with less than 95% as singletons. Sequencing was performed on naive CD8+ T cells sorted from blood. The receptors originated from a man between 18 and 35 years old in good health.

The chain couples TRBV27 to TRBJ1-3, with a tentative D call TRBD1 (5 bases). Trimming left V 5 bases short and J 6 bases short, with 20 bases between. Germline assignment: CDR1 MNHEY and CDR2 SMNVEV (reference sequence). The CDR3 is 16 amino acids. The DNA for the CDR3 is TGTGCCAGCAGTCCCTCGCGGGGGGAGAAGGAAAACACCATATATTTT. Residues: CASSPSRGEKENTIYF.

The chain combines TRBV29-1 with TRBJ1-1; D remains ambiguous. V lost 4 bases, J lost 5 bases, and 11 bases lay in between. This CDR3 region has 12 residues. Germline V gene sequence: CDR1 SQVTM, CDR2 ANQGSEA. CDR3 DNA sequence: TGCAGCGTTGGGGGTTTCTCGACTGAAGCTTTCTTT. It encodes CSVGGFSTEAFF.

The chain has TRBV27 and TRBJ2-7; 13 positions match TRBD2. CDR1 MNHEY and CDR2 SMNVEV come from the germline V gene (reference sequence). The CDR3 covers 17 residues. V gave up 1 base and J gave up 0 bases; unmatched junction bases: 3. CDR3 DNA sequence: TGTGCCAGCAGTTTATTGGGACTAGCGGGGAGCTCCTACGAGCAGTACTTC. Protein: CASSLLGLAGSSYEQYF.